Below, 3 T cell receptor beta chains from the same sample are listed, as sequenced in a study of identical twins. TCRdb reprocessed the 5' RACE reads via MiXCR and lists one record per CDR3 protein. Here the sample spans 200,000 to 300,000 distinct CDR3 sequences, more than 9.5% being singletons. The same data also contributed to another study, on yellow fever vaccine responses in identical twins.

The source material was memory (CD45RO+) T cells sorted from blood. These receptors were obtained from a woman between 18 and 29 years old in good health.

This clonotype was seen many times. The chain is built from TRBV15 and TRBJ1-1; tentatively, D is TRBD1 (5 bases). Looked up from germline, CDR1 is LNHNV and CDR2 is YYDKDF (reference sequence). V lost 3 bases to trimming and J lost 1 base, with 9 bases between them. The CDR3 totals 14 residues. CDR3 DNA sequence: TGTGCCACCAGCAGCACAGGATGGAACACTGAAGCTTTCTTT. It codes for CATSSTGWNTEAFF.

This clonotype was counted a few times. This sequence joins TRBV5-1 and TRBJ2-3, with D possibly matching TRBD2 (5 bases). There are 15 residues in the CDR3. CDR1 and CDR2 (germline): SGHRS, YFSETQ. The V end was cut by 5 bases, the J end by 2 bases, with 15 bases between. The CDR3: CASSQRTGYTDTQYF. CDR3 bases: TGCGCCAGCAGTCAAAGGACGGGATACACAGATACGCAGTATTTT. The full variable domain, its missing parts supplied by reference TRBV5-1 and TRBJ2-3, is KAGVTQTPRYLIKTRGQQVTLSCSPISGHRSVSWYQQTPGQGLQFLFEYFSETQRNKGNFPGRFSGRQFSNSRSEMNVSTLELGDSALYLCASSQRTGYTDTQYFGPGTRLTVL.

The J gene is TRBJ2-6, the V gene TRBV7-8, with D maybe TRBD2 (5 bases). The germline V gene encodes CDR1 SGHVS and CDR2 FQNEAQ. The CDR3 has 18 amino acids. Trimming removed 0 bases at V and 2 bases at J, with 14 bases between. CDR3 nucleotides: TGTGCCAGCAGCTTAGCGCAAGGGATGAGGGCTGGGGCCAACGTCCTGACTTTC. This translates into CASSLAQGMRAGANVLTF.